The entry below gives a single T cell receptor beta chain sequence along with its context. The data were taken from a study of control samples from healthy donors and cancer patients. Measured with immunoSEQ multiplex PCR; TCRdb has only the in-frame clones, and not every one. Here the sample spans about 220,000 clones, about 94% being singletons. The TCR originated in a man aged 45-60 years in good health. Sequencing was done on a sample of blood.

The CDR3 sequence is CASSQRWTGEKENGYTF. In DNA, the CDR3 is TGTGCCAGCAGCCAACGCTGGACAGGGGAAAAGGAGAATGGCTACACCTTC. The chain links TRBV3-1 (or the pseudogene TRBV3-2) to TRBJ1-2; 9 bases are shared with TRBD1. The V and J ends lost 2 bases and 6 bases, in that order; junction bases with no gene match: 13. CDR1 and CDR2 from the germline V gene are LGHDT and YNNKEL (reference sequence). The CDR3 covers 17 residues.